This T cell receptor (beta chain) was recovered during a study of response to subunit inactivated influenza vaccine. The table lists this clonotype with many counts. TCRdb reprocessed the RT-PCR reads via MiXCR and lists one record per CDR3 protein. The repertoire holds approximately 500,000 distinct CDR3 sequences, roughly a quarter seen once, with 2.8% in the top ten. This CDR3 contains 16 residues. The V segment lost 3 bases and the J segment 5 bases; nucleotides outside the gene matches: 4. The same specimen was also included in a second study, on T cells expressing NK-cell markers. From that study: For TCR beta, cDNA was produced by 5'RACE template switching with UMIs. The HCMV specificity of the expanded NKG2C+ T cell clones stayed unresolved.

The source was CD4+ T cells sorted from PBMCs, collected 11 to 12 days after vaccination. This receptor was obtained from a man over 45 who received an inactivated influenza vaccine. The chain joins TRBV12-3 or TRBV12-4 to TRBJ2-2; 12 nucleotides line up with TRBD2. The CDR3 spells CASSLGTSGRTGELFF. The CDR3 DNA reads TGTGCCAGCAGTTTGGGGACTAGCGGGCGGACCGGGGAGCTGTTTTTT.